This T cell receptor (beta chain) was obtained from a study of early T cells in non-severe SARS-CoV-2 infection. cDNA molecules, individually, were tagged with unique molecular identifiers. TCRdb processed the 5' RACE reads anew with MiXCR; each CDR3 protein has one entry. The sample yields around 76,000 distinct CDR3 sequences, 11% seen once. CDR3 length: 15 amino acids. Trimming left V 1 base short and J 9 bases short, with 18 bases between. Germline V gene sequence: CDR1 LGHNA, CDR2 YNFKEQ. The table lists this clonotype with a few counts. The J gene is TRBJ1-2, the V gene TRBV4-2; TRBD1 might be the D (6 bases). This sequence was found in an adult who was a healthcare worker with PCR-confirmed SARS-CoV-2 infection or an uninfected control (not recorded which). What was sequenced was whole blood. The CDR3 DNA is TGTGCCAGCAGCCAAGTAAGCAGGGGACCTCTTAGCTACACCTTC. Protein: CASSQVSRGPLSYTF.